Listed here is a single TCR beta chain. Profiled with immunoSEQ multiplex PCR; TCRdb holds only in-frame clones, not every one. The sample lists some 130,000 clones, roughly 85% occurring once. The junction had 2 bases not matched to a gene; V was cut back by 1 base and J by 3 bases. CDR3 length equals 16 residues. CDR1 is LGHDT, CDR2 YNNKEL, per germline (reference sequence). The record originates from a study of T cell responses to AZD1222 COVID-19 vaccine. The chain has TRBV3-1 (or the pseudogene TRBV3-2) and TRBJ2-3; the match to TRBD2 covers 12 bases. This material consisted of peripheral blood, taken 28 days after the second dose of the MenACWY control vaccine. This TCR came from an adult who received the MenACWY meningococcal vaccine as a control. Here the CDR3 reads CASSQGTSGETDTQYF. The DNA of the CDR3 is TGTGCCAGCAGCCAAGGGACTAGCGGGGAGACAGATACGCAGTATTTT.